This T cell receptor (beta chain) appears in the sequencing data of a study of cytomegalovirus exposure and HLA in healthy donors. This PCR relied on a set of 60 Vbeta primers and 13 Jbeta primers. Some clones are missing from TCRdb's copy, which holds only in-frame ones; the method was immunoSEQ multiplex PCR. The sample carries 100,000 to 150,000 clones, roughly 71% recorded once. Trimming removed 0 bases at V and 0 bases at J, with 8 bases between. The CDR3 is 15 residues long. Germline CDR1 is MNHEY and CDR2 is SVGAGI. The sequencing input was PBMCs. The chain is built from TRBV6-5 and TRBJ2-5; TRBD1 is a possible D gene (6 bases). This clonotype was obtained from a woman aged 50 to 60 in good health and CMV-seropositive. The CDR3 region has the DNA TGTGCCAGCAGTTACTCTGGACAGAACCAAGAGACCCAGTACTTC. Translated: CASSYSGQNQETQYF.